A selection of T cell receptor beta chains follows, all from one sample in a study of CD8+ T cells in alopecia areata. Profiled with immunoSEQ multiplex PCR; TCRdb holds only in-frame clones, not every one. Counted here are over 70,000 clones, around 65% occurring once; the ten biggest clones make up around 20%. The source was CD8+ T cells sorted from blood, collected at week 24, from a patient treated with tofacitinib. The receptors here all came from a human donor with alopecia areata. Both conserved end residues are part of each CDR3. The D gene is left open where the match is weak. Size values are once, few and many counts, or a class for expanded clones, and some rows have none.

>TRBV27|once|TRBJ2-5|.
TGTGCCAGCAGTTTATTTTCTTCGGGGCTCCAAGAGACCCAGTACTTC
CASSLFSSGLQETQYF
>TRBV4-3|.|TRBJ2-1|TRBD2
TGCGCCAGCAGCCTCGGGACTAGCGGGAGCAATGAGCAGTTCTTC
CASSLGTSGSNEQFF
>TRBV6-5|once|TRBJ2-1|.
TGTGCCAGCAGTCAACAGGGCTCCTACAATGAGCAGTTCTTC
CASSQQGSYNEQFF
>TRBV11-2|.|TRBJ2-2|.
TGTGCCAGCAGCTATCTCACCGGGGAGCTGTTTTTT
CASSYLTGELFF
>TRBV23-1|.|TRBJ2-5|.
TGCGCCAGCAGTCAAAACACCGGGGCCGAGACCCAGTACTTC
CASSQNTGAETQYF
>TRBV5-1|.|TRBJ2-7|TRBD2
TGCGCCAGCAGCTTGCGGGGGGCCTACGAGCAGTACTTC
CASSLRGAYEQYF
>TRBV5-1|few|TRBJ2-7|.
TGCGCCAGCAGGCGGGCAGGGTCCTACGAGCAGTACTTC
CASRRAGSYEQYF
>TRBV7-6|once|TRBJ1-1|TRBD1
TGTGCCAGCCAGCCGGGACAGATGAGGAACACTGAAGCTTTCTTT
CASQPGQMRNTEAFF
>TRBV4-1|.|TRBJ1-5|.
TGCGCCAGCAGCGAATTCGCCAATCAGCCCCAGCATTTT
CASSEFANQPQHF
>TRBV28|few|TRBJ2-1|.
TGTGCCAGCAGTTTCACGGATGAGCAGTTCTTC
CASSFTDEQFF
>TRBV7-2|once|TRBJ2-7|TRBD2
TGTGCCAGCAGCTTGCTAGCGGTCTACGAGCAGTACTTC
CASSLLAVYEQYF
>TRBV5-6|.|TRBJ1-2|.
TGTGCCAGCAGCGTTCGGACAGTCTACTATGGCTACACCTTC
CASSVRTVYYGYTF
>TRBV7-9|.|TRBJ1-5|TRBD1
TGTGCCAGCAGCCTCGACAGGGGGATGAATAGCAATCAGCCCCAGCATTTT
CASSLDRGMNSNQPQHF
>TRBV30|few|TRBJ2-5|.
TGTGCCTGGAGTGTCGCGGGGATCGGGGAGACCCAGTACTTC
CAWSVAGIGETQYF
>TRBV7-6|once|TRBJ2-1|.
TGTGCCAGCAGCTTTAGCGGTGGTGAGCAGTTCTTC
CASSFSGGEQFF
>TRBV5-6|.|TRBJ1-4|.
TGTGCCAGCAGCTTTTGGCCAACTAATGAAAAACTGTTTTTT
CASSFWPTNEKLFF
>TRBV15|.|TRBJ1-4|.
TGTGCCACCAGCAGAGACCGTTCACGGGAAAAACTGTTTTTT
CATSRDRSREKLFF
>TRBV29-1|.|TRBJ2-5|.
TGCAGCGCCGAAGGTAACCCGGAGACCCAGTACTTC
CSAEGNPETQYF
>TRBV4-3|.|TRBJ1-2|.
TGCGCCAGCAGCCGCCGCCCAGGGATGAAGGGCTACACCTTC
CASSRRPGMKGYTF
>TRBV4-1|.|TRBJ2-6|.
TGCGCCAGCAGCCCCGATGGGCCCTCTGGGGCCAACGTCCTGACTTTC
CASSPDGPSGANVLTF
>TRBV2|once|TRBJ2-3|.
TGTGCCAGCAGTGTTGAGCCTACAACCAGTCGGGATACGCAGTATTTT
CASSVEPTTSRDTQYF
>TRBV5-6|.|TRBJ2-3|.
TGTGCCAGCAGCTTAGCGGACGACACAGATACGCAGTATTTT
CASSLADDTDTQYF
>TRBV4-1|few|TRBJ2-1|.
TGCGCCAGCAGCGCGTACAATGAGCAGTTCTTC
CASSAYNEQFF
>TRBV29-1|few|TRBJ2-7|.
TGCAGCGTTGTTTGGGGGTCGGGCTACGAGCAGTACTTC
CSVVWGSGYEQYF
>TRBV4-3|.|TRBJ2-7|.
TGCGCCAGCAGCCAAGGTTTTTCAGGGGTGGTCACCTACGAGCAGTACTTC
CASSQGFSGVVTYEQYF
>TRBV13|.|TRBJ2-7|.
TGTGCCAGCAGCCACCCCAGGGGGGGGCGGGAGATCGAGCAGTACTTC
CASSHPRGGREIEQYF
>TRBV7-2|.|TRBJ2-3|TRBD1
TGTGCCAGCAGCGGATGGGACAGCTCATCTAGCACAGATACGCAGTATTTT
CASSGWDSSSSTDTQYF
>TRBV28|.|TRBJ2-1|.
TGTGCCAGCAGACAAACAGGGTTCCGGAGAAGTGAGCAGTTCTTC
CASRQTGFRRSEQFF
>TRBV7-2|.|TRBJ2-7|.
TGTGCCAGCAGCGCGCGAGGGGGTAACGAGCAGTACTTC
CASSARGGNEQYF
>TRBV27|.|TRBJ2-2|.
TGTGCCAGCAGTCCCTCGTTTAACACCGGGGAGCTGTTTTTT
CASSPSFNTGELFF
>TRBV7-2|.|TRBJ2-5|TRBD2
TGTGCCAGCATCACGGTGCGAGGACTAGCGACCGAAGAGACCCAGTACTTC
CASITVRGLATEETQYF
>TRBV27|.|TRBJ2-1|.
TGTGCCAGCAGTTTATCCGGGCCAACCTACAATGAGCAGTTCTTC
CASSLSGPTYNEQFF
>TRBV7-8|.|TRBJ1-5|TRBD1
TGTGCCAGCAGCTTAGTAGGGGGCAAAAATCAGCCCCAGCATTTT
CASSLVGGKNQPQHF
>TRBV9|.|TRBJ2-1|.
TGTGCCAGCAGCGCCGACGGAAGCTCCTACAATGAGCAGTTCTTC
CASSADGSSYNEQFF
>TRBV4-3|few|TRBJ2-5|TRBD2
TGCGCCAGCAGCCAAGATCCGTTAGCGGGGGGACAAGAGACCCAGTACTTC
CASSQDPLAGGQETQYF
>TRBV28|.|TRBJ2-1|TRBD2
TGTGCCAGCAGGAGAGGGACTAGCGGGAGGCCTCAGTACAATGAGCAGTTCTTC
CASRRGTSGRPQYNEQFF
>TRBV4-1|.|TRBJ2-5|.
TGCGCCAGCAGCCAAGGCCGGACAGATCCCCAGCAAGAGACCCAGTACTTC
CASSQGRTDPQQETQYF
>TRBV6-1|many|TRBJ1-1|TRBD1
TGTGCCAGCAGTGAAGTACCGGGACAGGGTAATACTGAAGCTTTCTTT
CASSEVPGQGNTEAFF
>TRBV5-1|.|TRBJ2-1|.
TGCGCCAGCAGCTGGCAGGGTTTCAATGAGCAGTTCTTC
CASSWQGFNEQFF
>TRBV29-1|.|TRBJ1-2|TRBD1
TGCAGCGTGCCAACCGGGACAGGGGCGTTCTATGGCTACACCTTC
CSVPTGTGAFYGYTF
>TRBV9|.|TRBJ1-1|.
TGTGCCAGCAGCGCTCAGGAGAACACTGAAGCTTTCTTT
CASSAQENTEAFF
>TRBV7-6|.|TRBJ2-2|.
TGTGCCAGCAGCTTAGTCATAGAGGACACCGGGGAGCTGTTTTTT
CASSLVIEDTGELFF
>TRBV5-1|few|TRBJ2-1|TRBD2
TGCGCCAGCAGCTTGGGCCTAGCGGGGGCCTCGAGCTCCTACAATGAGCAGTTCTTC
CASSLGLAGASSSYNEQFF
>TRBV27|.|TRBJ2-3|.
TGTGCCAGCAGTCCCGTAGCAGGGGGGGATACGCAGTATTTT
CASSPVAGGDTQYF
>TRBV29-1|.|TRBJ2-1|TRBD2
TGCAGCGTTGTACTACTAGCGGGGACCTACAATGAGCAGTTCTTC
CSVVLLAGTYNEQFF
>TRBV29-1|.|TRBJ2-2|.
TGCAGCGTCCCCCGGGACATGAACACCGGGGAGCTGTTTTTT
CSVPRDMNTGELFF
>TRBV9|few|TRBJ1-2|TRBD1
TGTGCCAGCAGCGTAGGAGTAGGGGGCATCTATGGCTACACCTTC
CASSVGVGGIYGYTF
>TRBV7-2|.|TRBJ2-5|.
TGTGCCAGCAGCTACGACGGAGCTAACCAAGAGACCCAGTACTTC
CASSYDGANQETQYF
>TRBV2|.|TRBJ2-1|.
TGTGCCAGCAGAGAGACTACGACTGGAGAGCAGTTCTTC
CASRETTTGEQFF
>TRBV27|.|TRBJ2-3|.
TGTGCCAGCAGTTTATCCGACCCCGGGGCAGATACGCAGTATTTT
CASSLSDPGADTQYF
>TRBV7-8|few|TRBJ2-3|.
TGTGCCAGCAGCTTAGCGGCCACAGATACGCAGTATTTT
CASSLAATDTQYF